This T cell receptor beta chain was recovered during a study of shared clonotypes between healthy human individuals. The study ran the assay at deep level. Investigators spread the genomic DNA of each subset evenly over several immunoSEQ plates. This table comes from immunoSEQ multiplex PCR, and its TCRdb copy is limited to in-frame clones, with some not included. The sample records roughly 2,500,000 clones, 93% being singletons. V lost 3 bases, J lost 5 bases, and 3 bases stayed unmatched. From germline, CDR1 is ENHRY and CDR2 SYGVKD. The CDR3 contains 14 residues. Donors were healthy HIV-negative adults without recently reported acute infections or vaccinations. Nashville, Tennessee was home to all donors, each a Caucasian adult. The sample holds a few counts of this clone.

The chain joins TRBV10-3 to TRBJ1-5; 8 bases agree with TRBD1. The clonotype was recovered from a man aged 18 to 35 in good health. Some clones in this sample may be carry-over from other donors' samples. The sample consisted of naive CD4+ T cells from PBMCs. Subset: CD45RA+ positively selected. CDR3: CAISDRGPDQPQHF. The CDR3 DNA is TGTGCCATCAGTGACAGGGGGCCTGATCAGCCCCAGCATTTT.